The 14 T cell receptor beta chains listed next were all sequenced from one sample in a study of blood T cell repertoires in COVID-19. The method was immunoSEQ multiplex PCR; TCRdb's version includes in-frame clones alone and lacks a portion of them. Seen here are about 240,000 clones, approximately 78% observed once, and the top ten hold 7% to 10%. The sequencing input was peripheral blood. The receptors originated from a woman over 75 with COVID-19, enrolled during active disease.

This clone was observed once. The chain links TRBV11-1 to TRBJ2-7; D might be TRBD1 (6 bases). Germline CDR1 is SGHAT and CDR2 is FQDESV (reference sequence). V was clipped by 0 bases and J by 3 bases, with 9 bases between them. The CDR3 spans 14 residues. CDR3 in amino acids: CASSLAQGHYEQYF. The CDR3 nucleotides read TGTGCCAGCAGCTTAGCACAGGGTCACTACGAGCAGTACTTC. The full variable domain, in which reference TRBV11-1 and TRBJ2-7 provide the parts outside the CDR3, is EAEVAQSPRYKITEKSQAVAFWCDPISGHATLYWYRQILGQGPELLVQFQDESVVDDSQLPKDRFSAERLKGVDSTLKIQPAELGDSAMYLCASSLAQGHYEQYFGPGTRLTVT.

The chain is built from TRBV6-2 or TRBV6-3 and TRBJ1-5, with D possibly being TRBD1 (6 bases). This CDR3 is built from 13 residues. The germline CDR1 and CDR2 sequences are MNHEY and SVGEGT. V dropped 4 bases and J dropped 7 bases, with 11 bases sitting between them. CDR3 nucleotides: TGTGCCAGCAGTTCCCCGGACAGACAGCCCCAGCATTTT. It codes for CASSSPDRQPQHF.

This chain connects TRBV7-3 to TRBJ2-3; D unclear. CDR1 is SGHTA and CDR2 is FQGTGA in the germline V gene. V shed 3 bases and J shed 1 base, with 5 bases lying between them. The CDR3 has 13 amino acids. The chain's CDR3 is CASSLARTDTQYF. The CDR3 DNA reads TGTGCCAGCAGCTTGGCTCGCACAGATACGCAGTATTTT.

The gene calls are TRBV9 and TRBJ2-1; D remains unclear. V lost 0 bases and J 9 bases, leaving 13 bases between the germline ends. Germline CDR1 and CDR2: SGDLS and YYNGEE. CDR3 length: 14 residues. DNA of the CDR3: TGTGCCAGCAGCGTAGGAAGTCGGTATGGTGAGCAGTTCTTC. Translation: CASSVGSRYGEQFF.

This chain uses TRBV6-1 with TRBJ1-5, with TRBD1 identical over 8 bases. CDR1 is MNHNS and CDR2 is SASEGT in the germline V gene. V shed 2 bases, J shed 5 bases, and the junction held 5 bases outside the gene matches. The CDR3 runs to 15 residues. The CDR3 sequence is CASSESGTGHQPQHF. As DNA, the CDR3 is TGTGCCAGCAGTGAAAGCGGGACAGGACATCAGCCCCAGCATTTT.

This chain uses TRBV5-1 with TRBJ2-5; D gene uncertain. V lost 7 bases, J lost 1 base, and 20 bases lay in between. Per germline, CDR1 SGHRS and CDR2 YFSETQ. The CDR3 consists of 16 residues. The CDR3 coding sequence is TGCGCCAGCCTCCCAGGCCCCGGCGTGGTCCAAGAGACCCAGTACTTC. This translates into CASLPGPGVVQETQYF.

On this clone: Other DNA variants within this sample encode the same CDR3. The chain joins TRBV27 to TRBJ1-5; D not certain. Germline values: CDR1 MNHEY, CDR2 SMNVEV (reference sequence). This CDR3 comprises 14 residues. Trimming removed 5 bases at V and 0 bases at J, with 8 bases between. CDR3 residues: CASSHRDSNQPQHF. CDR3 nucleotides: TGTGCCAGCAGTCACCGGGATAGCAATCAGCCCCAGCATTTT.

The chain is built from TRBV12-3 or TRBV12-4 and TRBJ1-2; 8 nucleotides match TRBD1. With 7 bases clipped from V and 5 bases from J, the junction kept 6 bases outside the gene matches. The CDR3 is 13 amino acids. The DNA for the CDR3 is TGTGCCAGCATCCAACAGGGGGGGTATGGCTACACCTTC. Residues: CASIQQGGYGYTF.

V is TRBV7-2 and J is TRBJ1-6, with a possible D match to TRBD1 (5 bases). V lost 2 bases to trimming and J lost 6 bases, with 8 bases between them. Per germline, CDR1 SGHTA and CDR2 FQGNSA. CDR3 length equals 14 residues. The CDR3 here is CASSLPGGNSPLHF. In DNA form, the CDR3 reads TGTGCCAGCAGCTTACCGGGGGGTAATTCACCCCTCCACTTT.

This rearrangement joins TRBV2 to TRBJ1-3, with 9 bases lining up with TRBD1. After removal of 6 bases from V and 3 bases from J, the junction contained 6 bases not matched to a gene. This CDR3 spans 15 amino acids. Germline values: CDR1 SNHLY, CDR2 FYNNEI. CDR3 nucleotides: TGTGCCAGCAGAGTTACAGGGGGCGGTGGAAACACCATATATTTT. Translating gives CASRVTGGGGNTIYF.

The chain combines TRBV11-2 with TRBJ1-4, with a weak D call TRBD1 (6 bases). V lost 7 bases, J lost 0 bases, and 18 bases lay in between. CDR1 is SGHAT, CDR2 FQNNGV, per germline. The CDR3 is made up of 17 amino acids. The chain's CDR3 is CASTQTGLLTTNEKLFF. The CDR3 nucleotides read TGTGCCAGCACGCAGACAGGTTTACTTACAACTAATGAAAAACTGTTTTTT.

CDR3 DNA sequence: TGTGCCAGCAGTTACCGACAGGGCAGCGGCTATGGCTACACCTTC. Its translation is CASSYRQGSGYGYTF. The rearrangement links TRBV6-5 to TRBJ1-2, with 7 bases lining up with TRBD1. CDR3 length: 15 amino acids. Germline values: CDR1 MNHEY, CDR2 SVGAGI. V dropped 2 bases and J dropped 4; count of bases not matched to a gene: 7.

The CDR3 nucleotides are TGTGCCAGCAGCTCGTCGAGGGCCCTCCACGAGCAGTACTTC. It codes for CASSSSRALHEQYF. The chain combines TRBV7-2 with TRBJ2-7; D might be TRBD2 (5 bases). The CDR3 is 14 amino acids. The V end was cut by 4 bases, the J end by 5 bases, with 15 bases between. Germline V gene data show CDR1 as SGHTA and CDR2 as FQGNSA.

The gene calls are TRBV7-3 and TRBJ2-1; 7 bases fit TRBD2. J was trimmed by 2 bases and V by 2 bases; bases with no gene match: 3. Germline V gives CDR1 SGHTA, CDR2 FQGTGA. The CDR3 has 15 residues. DNA for the CDR3: TGTGCCAGCAGCTTAGAGACTAGCACCTACAATGAGCAGTTCTTC. It specifies CASSLETSTYNEQFF.